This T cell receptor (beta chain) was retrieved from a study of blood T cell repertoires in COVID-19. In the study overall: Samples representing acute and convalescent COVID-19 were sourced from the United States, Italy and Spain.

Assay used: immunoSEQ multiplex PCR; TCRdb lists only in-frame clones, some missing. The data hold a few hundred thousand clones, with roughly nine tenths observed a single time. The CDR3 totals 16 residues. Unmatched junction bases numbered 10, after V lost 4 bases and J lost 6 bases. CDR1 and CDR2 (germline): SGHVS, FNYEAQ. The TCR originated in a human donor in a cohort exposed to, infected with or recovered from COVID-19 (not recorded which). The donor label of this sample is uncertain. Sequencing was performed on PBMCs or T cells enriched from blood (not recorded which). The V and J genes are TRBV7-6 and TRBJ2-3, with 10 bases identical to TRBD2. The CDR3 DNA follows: TGTGCCAGCAGCTCGCAAGCGGGAGGGCATGGGGATACGCAGTATTTT. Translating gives CASSSQAGGHGDTQYF.